The rows below give T cell receptor beta chains drawn from one sample of a study of Ad26.COV2.S vaccination and SARS-CoV-2 variants. Sequenced by immunoSEQ multiplex PCR; TCRdb stores in-frame clones only, minus some. The sample holds 350,000 to 500,000 clones, less than 95% seen once. The source was peripheral blood, collected in a trial of Ad26.COV2.S vaccine versus placebo. Every receptor here comes from a person aged 18-65 years who received the Ad26.COV2.S COVID-19 vaccine or a placebo. Each CDR3 is given with its conserved first and last residue. A D gene is named only where the DNA matches it firmly. Clone size is stated in some rows and not others, as once, few, many or a class when expanded.

clone_size: NA
d_call: NA
v_call: TRBV11-2
j_call: TRBJ2-4
cdr3_nt: TGTGCCAGCAGCTCTAGGCTAGCCAAAAACATTCAGTACTTC
cdr3_aa: CASSSRLAKNIQYF

clone_size: NA
d_call: NA
v_call: TRBV5-6
j_call: TRBJ1-6
cdr3_nt: TGTGCCAGCAGCTTGCAGGGTACCCCCCCCCTCCACTTT
cdr3_aa: CASSLQGTPPLHF

clone_size: NA
d_call: TRBD2
v_call: TRBV28
j_call: TRBJ2-5
cdr3_nt: TGTGCCAGCAGTTCACGCCGGGGGGGCGGAGGCCAAGAGACCCAGTACTTC
cdr3_aa: CASSSRRGGGGQETQYF

clone_size: few
d_call: TRBD1
v_call: TRBV10-3
j_call: TRBJ2-2
cdr3_nt: TGTGCCATCACATCGGACAGGGGCATGGACACCGGGGAGCTGTTTTTT
cdr3_aa: CAITSDRGMDTGELFF

clone_size: once
d_call: NA
v_call: TRBV28
j_call: TRBJ2-3
cdr3_nt: TGTGCCAGCAGTTTCCCGTCGGGAACCGAGGCAGATACGCAGTATTTT
cdr3_aa: CASSFPSGTEADTQYF

clone_size: NA
d_call: NA
v_call: TRBV5-4
j_call: TRBJ2-7
cdr3_nt: TGTGCCAGCAGCTTGGGCCTCCACGAGGGCGAGCAGTACTTC
cdr3_aa: CASSLGLHEGEQYF

clone_size: NA
d_call: TRBD1
v_call: TRBV24-1
j_call: TRBJ2-2
cdr3_nt: TGTGCCACCGGGGGGGACAGGGTCACCGGGGAGCTGTTTTTT
cdr3_aa: CATGGDRVTGELFF

clone_size: NA
d_call: NA
v_call: TRBV7-8
j_call: TRBJ1-6
cdr3_nt: TGTGCCAGCAGCTTCTCCGAGGAATCCCTCCACTTT
cdr3_aa: CASSFSEESLHF

clone_size: NA
d_call: TRBD1
v_call: TRBV5-1
j_call: TRBJ2-3
cdr3_nt: TGCGCCAGCAGCTCCCGGGACAGTAGAGATACGCAGTATTTT
cdr3_aa: CASSSRDSRDTQYF

clone_size: NA
d_call: NA
v_call: TRBV19
j_call: TRBJ2-5
cdr3_nt: TGTGCCAGTAGTATTCGGGGTAGCCAAGAGACCCAGTACTTC
cdr3_aa: CASSIRGSQETQYF

clone_size: NA
d_call: NA
v_call: TRBV3-1/TRBV3-2
j_call: TRBJ2-7
cdr3_nt: TGTGCCAGCAGCCACACAATCTACGAGCAGTACTTC
cdr3_aa: CASSHTIYEQYF

clone_size: NA
d_call: TRBD1
v_call: TRBV12-3/TRBV12-4
j_call: TRBJ1-2
cdr3_nt: TGTGCCAGCAGTCGGGACAGGGGCTATGGCTACACCTTC
cdr3_aa: CASSRDRGYGYTF

clone_size: NA
d_call: NA
v_call: TRBV9
j_call: TRBJ2-2
cdr3_nt: TGTGCCAGCAGCGTATCCCCACAAAACACCGGGGAGCTGTTTTTT
cdr3_aa: CASSVSPQNTGELFF

clone_size: NA
d_call: TRBD1
v_call: TRBV7-9
j_call: TRBJ1-4
cdr3_nt: TGTGCCAGCAGCTGGGACAGGGGAAACGAAAAACTGTTTTTT
cdr3_aa: CASSWDRGNEKLFF

clone_size: NA
d_call: NA
v_call: TRBV19
j_call: TRBJ1-6
cdr3_nt: TGTGCCAGTAAACCTCCCTCGGGACAAGTAAATTCACCCCTCCACTTT
cdr3_aa: CASKPPSGQVNSPLHF

clone_size: once
d_call: NA
v_call: TRBV15
j_call: TRBJ1-2
cdr3_nt: TGTGCCACCAGCAGAGGGAGGGAAACGGGTGGCTACACCTTC
cdr3_aa: CATSRGRETGGYTF

clone_size: NA
d_call: NA
v_call: TRBV3-1/TRBV3-2
j_call: TRBJ2-5
cdr3_nt: TGTGCCAGCAGCCAAGACTGGGGGGAGACCCAGTACTTC
cdr3_aa: CASSQDWGETQYF

clone_size: NA
d_call: NA
v_call: TRBV28
j_call: TRBJ2-3
cdr3_nt: TGTGCCAGCAGTCCCCCCCTCGGGGTGAGCACAGATACGCAGTATTTT
cdr3_aa: CASSPPLGVSTDTQYF

clone_size: once
d_call: TRBD2
v_call: TRBV4-2
j_call: TRBJ2-1
cdr3_nt: TGTGCCAGCAGCCAGAGGACTAGCGCGAGCTCCTACAATGAGCAGTTCTTC
cdr3_aa: CASSQRTSASSYNEQFF

clone_size: few
d_call: NA
v_call: TRBV4-3
j_call: TRBJ2-2
cdr3_nt: TGCGCCAGCAGCCAAGGTGACCGGGCCGGGGAGCTGTTTTTT
cdr3_aa: CASSQGDRAGELFF

clone_size: NA
d_call: TRBD1
v_call: TRBV5-8
j_call: TRBJ2-7
cdr3_nt: TGTGCCAGCAGCTTAGGACAGGGAACTTCCTACGAGCAGTACTTC
cdr3_aa: CASSLGQGTSYEQYF

clone_size: once
d_call: NA
v_call: TRBV6-5
j_call: TRBJ2-3
cdr3_nt: TGTGCCAGCGAGAGGCAGGGGCTGACAGATACGCAGTATTTT
cdr3_aa: CASERQGLTDTQYF

clone_size: NA
d_call: TRBD1
v_call: TRBV19
j_call: TRBJ1-5
cdr3_nt: TGTGCCAGTAGAAAACAGGGGGCTTTAGACAATCAGCCCCAGCATTTT
cdr3_aa: CASRKQGALDNQPQHF

clone_size: NA
d_call: TRBD2
v_call: TRBV5-5
j_call: TRBJ2-1
cdr3_nt: TGTGCCAGCAGCTTACCTACTAGCGGACCCAACAATGAGCAGTTCTTC
cdr3_aa: CASSLPTSGPNNEQFF

clone_size: NA
d_call: NA
v_call: TRBV9
j_call: TRBJ1-3
cdr3_nt: TGTGCCAGCAGCGTGGGGGTAGACATCTCTGGAAACACCATATATTTT
cdr3_aa: CASSVGVDISGNTIYF

clone_size: few
d_call: NA
v_call: TRBV19
j_call: TRBJ1-2
cdr3_nt: TGTGCCAGTAGCGGGTCGGGCGCTCCCTATGGCTACACCTTC
cdr3_aa: CASSGSGAPYGYTF

clone_size: NA
d_call: TRBD1
v_call: TRBV6-5
j_call: TRBJ2-2
cdr3_nt: TGTGCCAGCAGTTACGGCCCCGGGACAGGGGACGGGGAGCTGTTTTTT
cdr3_aa: CASSYGPGTGDGELFF

clone_size: NA
d_call: NA
v_call: TRBV30
j_call: TRBJ2-7
cdr3_nt: TGTGCCTGGAGTGGGGCGCGGCAGTACTTC
cdr3_aa: CAWSGARQYF